The rows below give T cell receptor beta chains drawn from one sample of a study of breast tumors, draining lymph nodes, adjacent tissues. From the multiplex PCR reads, TCRdb called clonotypes with MiXCR, one entry per CDR3 protein. The sample lists 160,000 or so distinct CDR3 sequences; around a third were seen once. Sample: axillary lymph node tissue. These receptors originate from a female donor with breast cancer. Some clones in this sample may be carry-over from other donors' samples. The CDR3 runs from the conserved cysteine through the conserved F or W. The D gene is left open where the match is weak. Clone size is not always given. Where it is, it says once, few, many or a class for expanded clones.

abundance	d_gene	j_gene	v_gene	CDR3aa	CDR3nt
many	TRBD2	TRBJ2-1	TRBV12-3/TRBV12-4	CASTFTSGTHNEQFF	TGTGCCAGCACCTTCACTAGCGGGACCCACAATGAGCAGTTCTTC
-	-	TRBJ2-7	TRBV5-1	CASSGTGAGSGEQYF	TGCGCCAGCAGCGGAACCGGGGCAGGGAGCGGCGAGCAGTACTTC
many	TRBD2	TRBJ2-5	TRBV20-1	CSARETSFETQYF	TGCAGTGCTAGAGAGACTAGCTTTGAGACCCAGTACTTC
many	-	TRBJ1-2	TRBV18	CASSPRVGGYTF	TGTGCCAGCTCACCCAGGGTCGGTGGCTACACCTTC
many	-	TRBJ1-5	TRBV27	CASSLSYQNSNQPQHF	TGTGCCAGCAGTTTATCTTACCAAAATAGCAATCAGCCCCAGCATTTT
many	-	TRBJ2-6	TRBV24-1	CATSDLSAGDSGANVLTF	TGTGCCACCAGTGATTTATCGGCAGGAGACTCTGGGGCCAACGTCCTGACTTTC
many	-	TRBJ2-7	TRBV19	CASSMTGITYEQYF	TGTGCCAGTAGTATGACAGGAATCACCTACGAGCAGTACTTC
-	TRBD2	TRBJ2-7	TRBV10-2	CASSERLAGASYEQYW	TGCGCCAGCAGTGAGAGGCTAGCGGGGGCCTCCTACGAGCAGTACTGG
many	-	TRBJ2-1	TRBV4-3	CASSQEAGKYIEQFF	TGCGCCAGCAGCCAAGAGGCAGGGAAATATATCGAGCAGTTCTTC
few	-	TRBJ1-1	TRBV7-9	CASSLGLGGNTEAFF	TGTGCCAGCAGCTTAGGTCTTGGTGGCAACACTGAAGCTTTCTTT